Described below is a single TCR beta chain sequence and its context. Its binding antigen is unknown. Base qualities are not recorded, but no much larger clone differs from it by a single base. These data belong to a study of shared T cell receptors in the human thymus (TCRdb year 2021). Context from the whole study: The study examined how the human thymus generates shared, self-reactive T-cell receptor alpha chains.

V loses 2 bases of germline sequence and J loses 0 bases, and the interval between the two ends is 11 bases. Taken from cysteine to phenylalanine, the CDR3 has 16 residues. Only the CDR3 portion is preserved as DNA: 48 bases, with reading frame beginning at the first base. CDR1 and CDR2 are read off the germline V gene as MNHEY and SVGAGI. Receptor libraries were prepared by the immunoSEQ multiplex PCR assay. TCRdb holds this immuneACCESS table with in-frame rearrangements only. Some clones are missing; in checked studies, unresolved V genes explain under half, and the rest has no known cause. The sample data list 72,000 or so clones, and 90% to 95% of these were observed just once. The ten most abundant clones make up less than 0.04% of the sample.

Source material: thymocytes. The sequence links TRBV6-5 to TRBJ1-3; a tentative D match to TRBD1 spans 6 bases. This receptor was obtained from a human donor. CDR3 region: CASSYTGHNSGNTIYF. In nucleotide form, the sequence is TGTGCCAGCAGTTACACGGGACACAACTCTGGAAACACCATATATTTT.